The 30 T cell receptor beta chains below all came from one sample that was sequenced in a study of T cell repertoires in cytomegalovirus infection. TCRdb reprocessed the reads via MiXCR and lists one record per CDR3 protein. The sample holds around 300,000 distinct CDR3 sequences, around 25% seen once. No antigen has been identified for these receptors. The sample in question was cultured PBMCs, obtained from culture after CMV antigen stimulation. The receptors shown here come from a human donor in good health (CMV status not recorded). Some clones in this sample may be carry-over from other donors' samples.

This clonotype was observed a few times. The chain employs TRBV27 and TRBJ2-7; 7 bases match TRBD2. The CDR3 sequence is 14 residues long. Germline values: CDR1 MNHEY, CDR2 SMNVEV (reference sequence). V lost 0 bases and J lost 3; bases outside the gene matches: 2. The CDR3 sequence: CASSLSSGYYEQYF. CDR3 sequence (DNA): TGTGCCAGCAGTTTATCTAGCGGGTACTACGAGCAGTACTTC.

This CDR3 reads CASSSDINEQYV. CDR3 nucleotides: TGTGCCAGCAGCTCAGACATCAACGAGCAGTACGTC. The chain combines TRBV7-9 with TRBJ2-7, with D hard to call. Per germline, CDR1 SEHNR and CDR2 FQNEAQ (reference sequence). CDR3 length equals 12 residues. The V gene lost 4 bases and the J gene lost 5 bases, with 9 bases spanning the gap.

This clonotype showed up many times. This chain links TRBV7-6 with TRBJ2-3; the D gene is possibly TRBD1 (5 bases). This CDR3 has 16 residues. Germline values: CDR1 SGHVS, CDR2 FNYEAQ. V lost 1 base, J lost 2 bases, and 13 bases lay in between. The CDR3 here is CASSLGTVGPTDTQYF. Written as DNA, the CDR3 is TGTGCCAGCAGCTTAGGGACGGTGGGGCCCACAGATACGCAGTATTTT.

The chain has TRBV18 and TRBJ2-2, with D perhaps TRBD1 or TRBD2 (6 bases each). The length of the CDR3 is 16 residues. Trimming took 3 bases from V and 5 from J, leaving 16 bases between them. Germline assignment: CDR1 KGHSH and CDR2 LQKENI. Here the CDR3 reads CASSPLAGGETGELFF. The CDR3 DNA reads TGTGCCAGCTCACCGTTGGCCGGGGGCGAGACCGGGGAGCTGTTTTTT.

The gene calls are TRBV6-1 and TRBJ2-2; D ambiguous. The length of the CDR3 is 13 residues. V was cut by 5 bases and J by 3 bases, with 7 bases left in between. Looked up from germline, CDR1 is MNHNS and CDR2 is SASEGT. The CDR3, as DNA: TGTGCCAGCAGTTACGGTTACACCGGGGAGCTGTTTTTT. Its translation: CASSYGYTGELFF.

The chain has TRBV11-2 and TRBJ2-4; no definite D call. This CDR3 region has 14 residues. Trimming left V 6 bases short and J 2 bases short, with 11 bases between. Germline CDR1 reads SGHAT; CDR2 reads FQNNGV. CDR3 bases: TGTGCCAGCAGGGACCAAAGGCCCAAAAACATTCAGTACTTC. Encoded protein: CASRDQRPKNIQYF.

The V call is TRBV7-9, the J call TRBJ1-1; D remains unclear. The CDR3 consists of 13 residues. The germline V and J ends were trimmed by 3 bases and 1 base, with 6 bases remaining between them. Germline lookup yields CDR1 SEHNR and CDR2 FQNEAQ (reference sequence). CDR3 in DNA: TGTGCCAGCAGCTTTAGCTGGAACACTGAAGCTTTCTTT. It is translated as CASSFSWNTEAFF.

The CDR3: CASSQTADQPQHF. In nucleotides, the CDR3 is TGTGCCAGCAGCCAGACGGCGGATCAGCCCCAGCATTTT. V usage is TRBV7-9 and J usage is TRBJ1-5; no clear D gene. V lost 5 bases to trimming and J lost 5 bases, with 10 bases between them. The CDR3 spans 13 residues. Germline lookup yields CDR1 SEHNR and CDR2 FQNEAQ (reference sequence).

At least ten counts were recorded for this clonotype. This chain connects TRBV7-2 to TRBJ2-3; D is unresolved. The CDR3 sequence is 13 residues long. With 5 bases removed from V and 6 bases from J, the gap between germline ends came to 12 bases. Germline V gene sequence: CDR1 SGHTA, CDR2 FQGNSA. The CDR3 sequence: CASSPQKADTQYF. The CDR3 DNA reads TGTGCCAGCAGCCCCCAGAAAGCTGATACGCAGTATTTT.

The chain uses TRBV25-1 and TRBJ1-2, with D possibly TRBD1 on 6 matching bases. Per germline, CDR1 MGHDK and CDR2 SYGVNS. V was shortened by 1 base and J by 8 bases, with 11 bases between the two germline ends. The CDR3 has 13 residues. The CDR3 here is CASSESQGAGYTF. The CDR3 bases are TGTGCCAGCAGTGAATCACAGGGTGCGGGCTACACCTTC.

This clonotype occurred a few times. This sequence joins TRBV12-3 or TRBV12-4 and TRBJ2-3; D gene ambiguous. V dropped 1 base and J dropped 1 base, with 15 bases sitting between them. The CDR3 length is 17 residues. Here the CDR3 reads CASSLGRPTLGTDTQYF. The CDR3 nucleotides read TGTGCCAGCAGTTTAGGGAGACCCACCCTCGGCACAGATACGCAGTATTTT.

This clonotype was observed a few times. The chain is built from TRBV6-1 and TRBJ2-7; TRBD1 matches 10 bases. The CDR3 has 15 residues. Germline values: CDR1 MNHNS, CDR2 SASEGT. The junction had 9 bases not matched to a gene; V was cut back by 5 bases and J by 5 bases. CDR3 sequence reads: CASSRRTGGADEQYF. In nucleotides, the CDR3 is TGTGCCAGCAGTCGGCGGACAGGGGGTGCCGACGAGCAGTACTTC.

This clonotype was counted at least ten times. The V call is TRBV7-2, the J call TRBJ2-1; 11 bases match TRBD2. V was pared by 3 bases and J by 7 bases, with 2 bases of the junction left unmatched. This CDR3 has 14 amino acids. CDR1 and CDR2 from the germline V gene are SGHTA and FQGNSA. The CDR3 region is CASSLGLAENEQFF. CDR3 DNA sequence: TGTGCCAGCAGCTTGGGACTAGCGGAAAATGAGCAGTTCTTC. Supplemented by reference TRBV7-2 and TRBJ2-1, the full variable domain reads GAGVSQSPSNKVTEKGKDVELRCDPISGHTALYWYRQSLGQGLEFLIYFQGNSAPDKSGLPSDRFSAERTGGSVSTLTIQRTQQEDSAVYLCASSLGLAENEQFFGPGTRLTVL.

The rearrangement links TRBV10-3 to TRBJ2-5; 10 bases align to TRBD1. The J segment lost 4 bases and the V segment lost 10 bases, leaving 9 bases of the junction unmatched. Germline V gene sequence: CDR1 ENHRY, CDR2 SYGVKD. The CDR3 length is 14 residues. CDR3 region: CATRRQGARETQYF. CDR3 sequence (DNA): TGTGCCACCAGACGACAGGGGGCTCGAGAGACCCAGTACTTC.

V usage is TRBV5-4 and J usage is TRBJ2-5; 7 bases fit TRBD2. The CDR3 loop spans 16 amino acids. Germline trimming cut 3 bases from V and 3 bases from J; bases unmatched to any gene: 11. CDR1 is SGHNT and CDR2 is YYREEE in the germline V gene (reference sequence). In DNA, the CDR3 is TGTGCCAGCAGCTCCGGCCGGCTAGCGGACAAAGAGACCCAGTACTTC. Translated: CASSSGRLADKETQYF.

The rearrangement uses TRBV4-1 and TRBJ2-7, with TRBD1 identical over 8 bases. The CDR3 consists of 15 residues. Germline CDR1 is MGHRA and CDR2 is YSYEKL. J was trimmed by 3 bases and V by 3 bases; bases with no gene match: 7. CDR3 DNA sequence: TGCGCCAGCAGCCACCAACGGACAGGGAACTACGAGCAGTACTTC. Amino acids: CASSHQRTGNYEQYF.

This clonotype was picked up a small number of times. The chain has TRBV6-2 or TRBV6-3 and TRBJ1-6; D gene ambiguous. V was clipped by 3 bases and J by 10 bases, with 7 bases between them. Germline values: CDR1 MNHEY, CDR2 SVGEGT. The CDR3 is 12 residues long. In nucleotides, the CDR3 is TGTGCCAGCAGTTATGACCGCTCACCCCTCCACTTT. Translating it yields CASSYDRSPLHF.

This clonotype was recorded at least ten times. V gene TRBV7-2 combines with J gene TRBJ1-5, with 8 nucleotides matching TRBD1. The V and J ends lost 1 base and 6 bases, in that order; junction bases with no gene match: 5. Germline V lookup: CDR1 SGHTA, CDR2 FQGNSA. The CDR3 spans 15 residues. CDR3 in amino acids: CASSLEAGGGQPQHF. DNA for the CDR3: TGTGCCAGCAGCTTAGAGGCAGGGGGCGGTCAGCCCCAGCATTTT.

This chain connects TRBV7-9 to TRBJ1-1; D might be TRBD1 (5 bases). Trimming stripped 3 bases from V and 8 bases from J, with 16 bases between. The V gene's germline CDR1 is SEHNR and CDR2 FQNEAQ (reference sequence). This CDR3 has 14 residues. The CDR3 bases are TGTGCCAGCAGCTTTCCGGGGGTACGTACCGAAGCTTTCTTT. Amino acids: CASSFPGVRTEAFF.

This clonotype has only one observation. The gene calls are TRBV11-2 and TRBJ1-2; 7 positions match TRBD1. The CDR3 contains 15 residues. Germline CDR1 and CDR2: SGHAT and FQNNGV. V shed 4 bases, J shed 0 bases, and the junction held 5 bases outside the gene matches. The CDR3 coding sequence is TGTGCCAGCAGCTGGACAGGCTCTTCTAACTATGGCTACACCTTC. Its translation is CASSWTGSSNYGYTF.

This clonotype was detected only a few times. The CDR3 region is CASSLDFLKNIQYF. CDR3 nucleotides: TGTGCCAGCAGTTTGGACTTCCTAAAAAACATTCAGTACTTC. J is TRBJ2-4 and V is TRBV12-3 or TRBV12-4; D is possibly TRBD2 (5 bases). V lost 3 bases to trimming and J lost 4 bases, with 10 bases between them. The CDR3 spans 14 residues.

The rearrangement uses TRBV20-1 and TRBJ2-3, with TRBD2 as a possible D gene (5 bases). Trimming removed 3 bases from V and 2 bases from J, with 15 bases in between. Germline values: CDR1 DFQATT, CDR2 SNEGSKA (reference sequence). The CDR3 has 15 residues. The DNA of the CDR3 is TGCAGTGCTAGGAAAGGTAGCGAGACCACAGATACGCAGTATTTT. Residues: CSARKGSETTDTQYF.

In its sample, this clonotype was seen a few times. CDR3: CASSLNGGYTF. The CDR3 DNA reads as TGTGCCAGCAGCTTAAATGGTGGCTACACCTTC. The chain recombines TRBV11-2 with TRBJ1-2, with D hard to call. The CDR3 has 11 amino acids. Per germline, CDR1 SGHAT and CDR2 FQNNGV. Trimming cost V 2 bases and J 7 bases, with 5 bases left between them. Variable domain in full (rest from reference TRBV11-2 and TRBJ1-2): EAGVAQSPRYKIIEKRQSVAFWCNPISGHATLYWYQQILGQGPKLLIQFQNNGVVDDSQLPKDRFSAERLKGVDSTLKIQPAKLEDSAVYLCASSLNGGYTFGSGTRLTVV.

The V and J genes are TRBV19 and TRBJ1-1, with 7 bases aligning to TRBD1. Germline V gene data show CDR1 as LNHDA and CDR2 as SQIVND (reference sequence). The V and J ends lost 1 base and 3 bases, in that order; junction bases with no gene match: 5. The CDR3 is made up of 15 amino acids. CDR3: CASSIGGQGDTEAFF. The CDR3 bases are TGTGCCAGTAGTATAGGAGGGCAGGGGGACACTGAAGCTTTCTTT.

The genes are TRBV6-5 and TRBJ2-1, with a weak D call TRBD2 (5 bases). CDR3 length: 18 residues. V gave up 0 bases and J gave up 8 bases, with 23 bases separating them. Germline V lookup: CDR1 MNHEY, CDR2 SVGAGI. The CDR3 protein is CASSYSSAGPGRWDEQFF. CDR3 in DNA: TGTGCCAGCAGTTACTCGAGTGCGGGCCCAGGCCGATGGGATGAGCAGTTCTTC.

A few counts support this clonotype. This sequence joins TRBV7-6 and TRBJ2-7; unclear D gene. V lost 5 bases and J 6 bases, leaving 11 bases between the germline ends. Germline assignment: CDR1 SGHVS and CDR2 FNYEAQ. This CDR3 comprises 12 residues. Here the CDR3 reads CASSPTFSEQYF. The CDR3 DNA follows: TGTGCCAGCAGCCCGACGTTTTCCGAGCAGTACTTC.

The V and J genes are TRBV11-3 and TRBJ2-5, with 9 nucleotides matching TRBD1. Germline V lookup: CDR1 SGHNT, CDR2 YENEEA. Trimming took 5 bases from V and 5 from J; bases not matched to a gene: 9. This CDR3 has 15 amino acids. CDR3 sequence (DNA): TGTGCCAGCAGCGACCGGACAGGGGCGGGGGAGACCCAGTACTTC. As protein: CASSDRTGAGETQYF.

This clonotype showed up just a few times. The genes are TRBV18 and TRBJ1-1, with 7 nucleotides matching TRBD1. This CDR3 has 18 amino acids. V gave up 3 bases and J gave up 5 bases; unmatched junction bases: 18. CDR1 KGHSH and CDR2 LQKENI come from the germline V gene. CDR3 bases: TGTGCCAGCTCACCCCTCGGAGTCCGAATGACAGGGTTGACTGAAGCTTTCTTT. It yields the protein CASSPLGVRMTGLTEAFF.

V gene TRBV9 combines with J gene TRBJ2-1; 10 positions match TRBD2. Germline trimming cut 0 bases from V and 7 bases from J; bases unmatched to any gene: 10. Germline loops: CDR1 SGDLS, CDR2 YYNGEE. There are 17 residues in the CDR3. The CDR3 sequence: CASSVDPTSGVKNEQFF. CDR3 DNA: TGTGCCAGCAGCGTAGACCCTACTAGCGGGGTAAAGAATGAGCAGTTCTTC. The variable domain in full, completed from reference TRBV9 and TRBJ2-1, reads DSGVTQTPKHLITATGQRVTLRCSPRSGDLSVYWYQQSLDQGLQFLIQYYNGEERAKGNILERFSAQQFPDLHSELNLSSLELGDSALYFCASSVDPTSGVKNEQFFGPGTRLTVL.

The table lists this clonotype with a few counts. CDR3 protein: CASSHRTEETQYF. For the CDR3, the DNA is TGTGCCAGCTCACATAGGACAGAAGAGACCCAGTACTTC. The chain employs TRBV18 and TRBJ2-5; D may be TRBD1 (6 bases). This CDR3 spans 13 amino acids. Germline CDR1 and CDR2: KGHSH and LQKENI. Trimming took off 4 bases at V and 3 bases at J, with 9 bases between the two ends. The full variable domain, in which reference TRBV18 and TRBJ2-5 provide the parts outside the CDR3, is NAGVMQNPRHLVRRRGQEARLRCSPMKGHSHVYWYRQLPEEGLKFMVYLQKENIIDESGMPKERFSAEFPKEGPSILRIQQVVRGDSAAYFCASSHRTEETQYFGPGTRLLVL.